Each of the 7 T cell receptor beta chains below was sequenced from the same sample in a study of blood T cell repertoires in COVID-19. Generated by immunoSEQ multiplex PCR, the TCRdb table keeps only in-frame clones and is missing some. The table has about 270,000 clones, roughly 90% seen once. Sequencing used PBMCs or T cells enriched from blood (not recorded which). Receptors were obtained from a man in his forties or fifties who had been exposed to COVID-19.

This chain connects TRBV11-3 to TRBJ2-3, with 10 bases lining up with TRBD2. V lost 1 base, J lost 4 bases, and 5 bases stayed unmatched. The germline V gene encodes CDR1 SGHNT and CDR2 YENEEA. CDR3 length equals 16 residues. This CDR3 is CASSLGLAGVADTQYF. The CDR3 nucleotides read TGTGCCAGCAGCTTAGGTCTAGCGGGAGTCGCAGATACGCAGTATTTT.

The V call is TRBV10-1, the J call TRBJ2-1, with D perhaps TRBD2 (6 bases). Trimming removed 3 bases from V and 5 bases from J, with 11 bases in between. Germline V gene sequence: CDR1 WNHNN, CDR2 SYGVQD (reference sequence). The CDR3 has 14 residues. CDR3 sequence reads: CASSDGGSDNEQFF. DNA of the CDR3: TGCGCCAGCAGTGACGGGGGATCTGACAATGAGCAGTTCTTC.

The chain has TRBV9 and TRBJ2-5; TRBD1 agrees at 8 bases. Germline CDR1 SGDLS, CDR2 YYNGEE. The ends lost 4 bases at V and 0 bases at J; junction bases unmatched: 5. This CDR3 comprises 15 residues. The CDR3 here is CASSPWTGNQETQYF. The CDR3 DNA reads TGTGCCAGCAGCCCCTGGACAGGGAACCAAGAGACCCAGTACTTC.

Notes on this clone: The sample has other DNA sequences that encode this CDR3 too. The chain couples TRBV4-2 to TRBJ1-1; D perhaps matches TRBD1 (6 bases). V lost 1 base and J 2 bases, leaving 8 bases between the germline ends. CDR1 is LGHNA and CDR2 is YNFKEQ in the germline V gene. The CDR3 is 14 residues long. The CDR3 protein is CASSQGQANTEAFF. The CDR3 DNA is TGTGCCAGCAGCCAAGGACAGGCCAACACTGAAGCTTTCTTT.

V is TRBV6-5 and J is TRBJ2-7, with TRBD2 as a possible D gene (5 bases). In germline, CDR1 is MNHEY, CDR2 SVGAGI. The CDR3 covers 15 residues. Trimming removed 0 bases from V and 0 bases from J, with 9 bases in between. The CDR3 loop reads CASSYSTGNSYEQYF. As DNA, the CDR3 is TGTGCCAGCAGTTACTCGACCGGGAACTCCTACGAGCAGTACTTC.

This chain's CDR3 is CASSLSVQAGNTIYF. CDR3 DNA sequence: TGTGCCAGCAGCCTGTCCGTCCAGGCCGGAAACACCATATATTTT. The gene calls are TRBV2 and TRBJ1-3; no clear D. This CDR3 region has 15 residues. V was pared by 6 bases and J by 4 bases, with 16 bases between. Per germline, CDR1 SNHLY and CDR2 FYNNEI.

The rearrangement links TRBV11-3 to TRBJ2-3, with 9 bases matching TRBD2. This CDR3 region has 16 residues. The germline CDR1 and CDR2 sequences are SGHNT and YENEEA. After removal of 3 bases from V and 2 bases from J, the junction contained 6 bases not matched to a gene. The CDR3 DNA reads as TGTGCCAGCAGCTTCCCGACTAGCGGAGACACAGATACGCAGTATTTT. Translation: CASSFPTSGDTDTQYF.